The 32 T cell receptor beta chains reported below all come from one sample, sequenced in a study of OX40 agonist ivuxolimab in advanced cancers. Sequenced by immunoSEQ multiplex PCR; TCRdb stores in-frame clones only, minus some. This table holds some 44,000 clones, roughly nine tenths found once. The sequencing here drew on CD4+ or CD8+ T cells sorted from blood, taken in a trial of the OX40 agonist ivuxolimab. The receptors come from an adult with an advanced solid tumor such as melanoma, head and neck, liver or kidney cancer.

The chain is built from TRBV2 and TRBJ1-6; no reliable D call. V lost 7 bases and J 1 base, leaving 8 bases between the germline ends. The germline CDR1 and CDR2 sequences are SNHLY and FYNNEI. This CDR3 contains 14 residues. The CDR3 region has the DNA TGTGCCAGCACCGACACTTCCTATAATTCACCCCTCCACTTT. Protein product: CASTDTSYNSPLHF.

The V and J genes are TRBV28 and TRBJ2-7; D gene uncertain. The CDR3 extends over 13 amino acids. Germline V CDR1 and CDR2: MDHEN, SYDVKM. V was cut by 3 bases and J by 7 bases, with 13 bases left in between. The chain's CDR3 is CASSFSRLEEQYF. CDR3 nucleotides: TGTGCCAGCAGTTTTTCCAGGCTTGAGGAGCAGTACTTC.

The gene calls are TRBV12-2 and TRBJ1-6; the table's D call TRBD1 went unverified against the DNA. TRBV12-2 is annotated as a pseudogene. The CDR3 runs to 16 residues. CDR3 loop: CASRLGWDRDNSPLHF. The DNA of the CDR3 is TGTGCAAGTCGCTTAGGATGGGACAGAGATAATTCACCCCTCCACTTT.

This chain uses TRBV19 with TRBJ2-1; perhaps TRBD2 as D (6 bases). CDR1 and CDR2 from the germline V gene are LNHDA and SQIVND (reference sequence). The V end was cut by 7 bases, the J end by 2 bases, with 15 bases between. This CDR3 is built from 15 residues. The CDR3 DNA follows: TGTGCCAGTACCTCACGGCTAGCGACCTACAATGAGCAGTTCTTC. Protein sequence: CASTSRLATYNEQFF.

The chain combines TRBV28 with TRBJ2-1, with a possible D match to TRBD1 (6 bases). Germline CDR1 is MDHEN and CDR2 is SYDVKM. The CDR3 runs 13 residues. Trimming took off 8 bases at V and 0 bases at J, with 8 bases between the two ends. The CDR3 here is CASQDSSYNEQFF. The CDR3 coding sequence is TGTGCCAGCCAGGACAGCTCCTACAATGAGCAGTTCTTC.

This chain connects TRBV7-9 to TRBJ1-4; a possible D gene is TRBD1 (5 bases). V was shortened by 4 bases and J by 5 bases, with 11 bases between the two germline ends. Germline values: CDR1 SEHNR, CDR2 FQNEAQ (reference sequence). This CDR3 region has 14 residues. The CDR3 DNA is TGTGCCAGCAGCTCGGGGGTTCAGAATGAAAAACTGTTTTTT. As protein: CASSSGVQNEKLFF.

This sequence joins TRBV27 and TRBJ1-5; 10 positions match TRBD1. Trimming cost V 6 bases and J 6 bases; bases outside gene matches: 14. This CDR3 contains 17 residues. The germline V gene has CDR1 MNHEY and CDR2 SMNVEV (reference sequence). The CDR3 nucleotides are TGTGCCAGCAGCGCCACCGGGACAGGGGTATGGAGTCAGCCCCAGCATTTT. Protein product: CASSATGTGVWSQPQHF.

The CDR3 loop is CASSELGGPGELFF. DNA of the CDR3: TGTGCCAGCAGTGAATTGGGGGGGCCCGGGGAGCTGTTTTTT. The chain has TRBV6-1 and TRBJ2-2; weak D call: TRBD2 (7 bases). With 2 bases removed from V and 6 bases from J, the gap between germline ends came to 10 bases. CDR3 length: 14 residues. Germline lookup yields CDR1 MNHNS and CDR2 SASEGT.

V is TRBV6-1 and J is TRBJ2-5; D is possibly TRBD2 (7 bases). There are 16 residues in the CDR3. The V end was cut by 4 bases, the J end by 5 bases, with 20 bases between. Germline CDR1 reads MNHNS; CDR2 reads SASEGT. CDR3 region: CASSVRVAGAVETQYF. As DNA, the CDR3 is TGTGCCAGCAGTGTAAGGGTCGCGGGGGCGGTGGAGACCCAGTACTTC.

As DNA, the CDR3 is TGTGCCATCGCGGGGAGGAACACTGAAGCTTTCTTT. Its protein product is CAIAGRNTEAFF. This rearrangement joins TRBV10-3 to TRBJ1-1; D ambiguous. This CDR3 contains 12 residues. Per the germline V gene, CDR1 is ENHRY and CDR2 is SYGVKD. Trimming took off 8 bases at V and 1 base at J, with 8 bases between the two ends.

This clone occurred a few times. The V and J genes are TRBV6-5 and TRBJ1-1; the match to TRBD1 covers 7 bases. In germline, CDR1 is MNHEY, CDR2 SVGAGI. Trimming took 5 bases from V and 9 from J; bases not matched to a gene: 6. The CDR3 extends over 12 amino acids. CDR3 protein: CASSGRDSKAFF. DNA for the CDR3: TGTGCCAGCAGTGGCCGGGACAGCAAAGCTTTCTTT.

The table lists this clone with a count of one. This chain joins TRBV18 and TRBJ1-5, with a tentative D call TRBD1 (6 bases). The V gene lost 1 base and the J gene lost 9 bases, with 19 bases spanning the gap. This CDR3 comprises 16 residues. Germline V lookup: CDR1 KGHSH, CDR2 LQKENI. CDR3 coding DNA: TGTGCCAGCTCACCACGGACACATGAGGAGGGGGGGCCCCAGCATTTT. Translation: CASSPRTHEEGGPQHF.

V gene TRBV2 combines with J gene TRBJ2-5; D not resolved. Germline values: CDR1 SNHLY, CDR2 FYNNEI. The CDR3 totals 14 residues. V dropped 2 bases and J dropped 4 bases, with 11 bases sitting between them. CDR3 protein: CASSEYRKGETQYF. In DNA form, the CDR3 reads TGTGCCAGCAGTGAATATAGGAAGGGAGAGACCCAGTACTTC. The variable domain in full, with the rest retrieved from reference TRBV2 and TRBJ2-5, is EPEVTQTPSHQVTQMGQEVILRCVPISNHLYFYWYRQILGQKVEFLVSFYNNEISEKSEIFDDQFSVERPDGSNFTLKIRSTKLEDSAMYFCASSEYRKGETQYFGPGTRLLVL.

V and J are TRBV6-4 and TRBJ2-3; 10 bases match TRBD2. The CDR3 is 19 residues long. The J segment lost 1 base and the V segment lost 0 bases, leaving 10 bases of the junction unmatched. Germline V CDR1 and CDR2: MRHNA, SNTAGT. DNA of the CDR3: TGTGCCAGCAGTGACTCTCTCAGCGGGAGGGCCCGGGGCACAGATACGCAGTATTTT. Residues: CASSDSLSGRARGTDTQYF.

The chain uses TRBV27 and TRBJ2-1; D possibly corresponds to TRBD1 (6 bases). The V end was cut by 6 bases, the J end by 2 bases, with 17 bases between. CDR1 and CDR2 (germline): MNHEY, SMNVEV (reference sequence). This CDR3 has 16 residues. The chain's CDR3 is CASSLLNRVTYNEQFF. The CDR3 DNA reads as TGTGCCAGCAGCCTTCTCAACAGGGTGACCTACAATGAGCAGTTCTTC.

This clone was counted once. The rearrangement links TRBV9 to TRBJ2-1; tentatively, D is TRBD2 (6 bases). V was pared by 4 bases and J by 11 bases, with 16 bases between. CDR1 is SGDLS and CDR2 is YYNGEE in the germline V gene. The CDR3 covers 13 residues. For the CDR3, the DNA is TGTGCCAGCAGCATGGGACTGGGCACCCAGCAGTTCTTC. This encodes CASSMGLGTQQFF.

This rearrangement joins TRBV20-1 to TRBJ2-3; D gene ambiguous. The CDR3 is 11 amino acids. V shed 3 bases and J shed 10 bases, with 11 bases lying between them. Per germline, CDR1 DFQATT and CDR2 SNEGSKA (reference sequence). In DNA form, the CDR3 reads TGCAGTGCTAGGACGCAAAGGGCGCAGTATTTT. Amino acid sequence: CSARTQRAQYF.

This clone was recorded once. The CDR3 bases are TGTGCCAGCAGTCTCCGGGACACCTATGGCTACACCTTC. Encoded protein: CASSLRDTYGYTF. The rearrangement links TRBV6-5 to TRBJ1-2; tentative D call: TRBD1 (6 bases). Trimming shortened V by 5 bases and J by 4 bases, and 11 bases separated the two germline ends. The CDR3 extends over 13 amino acids. Germline values: CDR1 MNHEY, CDR2 SVGAGI.

This clone has only a few counts. The chain uses TRBV30 and TRBJ1-2; D may be TRBD1 (5 bases). V gave up 0 bases and J gave up 6 bases, with 23 bases separating them. CDR1 is GTSNPN and CDR2 is SVGIG in the germline V gene (reference sequence). CDR3 size: 17 residues. CDR3 sequence: CAWSVQRTTKSGNGYTF. The CDR3 DNA sequence: TGTGCCTGGAGTGTACAGAGGACAACGAAATCTGGCAATGGCTACACCTTC. The full variable domain, rest sourced from reference TRBV30 and TRBJ1-2, is SQTIHQWPATLVQPVGSPLSLECTVEGTSNPNLYWYRQAAGRGLQLLFYSVGIGQISSEVPQNLSASRPQDRQFILSSKKLLLSDSGFYLCAWSVQRTTKSGNGYTFGSGTRLTVV.

The chain is built from TRBV10-1 and TRBJ2-1; TRBD1 matches 7 bases. The germline V gene encodes CDR1 WNHNN and CDR2 SYGVQD (reference sequence). V gave up 3 bases and J gave up 0 bases; unmatched junction bases: 5. The CDR3 is made up of 16 amino acids. CDR3 DNA: TGCGCCAGCAGTGACCTGTCAGGGGGCTCCTACAATGAGCAGTTCTTC. Translation gives CASSDLSGGSYNEQFF.

The gene calls are TRBV19 and TRBJ1-3, with a weak D call TRBD1 (6 bases). CDR3 length: 18 residues. Germline CDR1 and CDR2: LNHDA and SQIVND (reference sequence). Trimming took 5 bases from V and 2 from J, leaving 22 bases between them. The CDR3, as DNA: TGTGCCAGTAGTTCAAGACAGGTTGCGGTAAGGGCTGGAAACACCATATATTTT. Protein sequence: CASSSRQVAVRAGNTIYF.

The chain carries TRBV28 and TRBJ2-6, with TRBD1 as a possible D gene (5 bases). This CDR3 region has 15 residues. The ends were cut back, 6 bases at V and 0 bases at J, with 9 bases in the middle. The germline V gene has CDR1 MDHEN and CDR2 SYDVKM. CDR3 DNA sequence: TGTGCCAGCAGCCTTGACAGCTCTGGGGCCAACGTCCTGACTTTC. Translation gives CASSLDSSGANVLTF.

Only one count was recorded for this clone. The CDR3 nucleotides are TGTGCCTGGAACAACCTGGGACCGAAGAATTTTAACATTCAGTACTTC. Its protein is CAWNNLGPKNFNIQYF. The gene calls are TRBV30 and TRBJ2-4, with D perhaps TRBD1 or TRBD2 (5 bases each). Germline lookup yields CDR1 GTSNPN and CDR2 SVGIG (reference sequence). Trimming stripped 4 bases from V and 7 bases from J, with 23 bases between. This CDR3 is 16 amino acids long. The full variable domain, its missing parts supplied by reference TRBV30 and TRBJ2-4, is SQTIHQWPATLVQPVGSPLSLECTVEGTSNPNLYWYRQAAGRGLQLLFYSVGIGQISSEVPQNLSASRPQDRQFILSSKKLLLSDSGFYLCAWNNLGPKNFNIQYFGAGTRLSVL.

The rearrangement links TRBV30 to TRBJ2-2; D not resolved. The CDR3 is 14 residues long. CDR1 and CDR2 from the germline V gene are GTSNPN and SVGIG (reference sequence). V was trimmed by 1 base and J by 7 bases, leaving 13 bases between them. The CDR3 sequence is CAWSGGGLDGELFF. The CDR3 DNA reads as TGTGCCTGGAGTGGTGGTGGGTTGGACGGGGAGCTGTTTTTT.

This clone was seen just once. This sequence joins TRBV9 and TRBJ2-2, with 12 bases lining up with TRBD2. The CDR3 runs 16 residues. Trimming removed 4 bases from V and 6 bases from J; junction bases left unmatched: 7. Germline CDR1 and CDR2: SGDLS and YYNGEE. The CDR3 DNA follows: TGTGCCAGCAGCCGTCGACTAGCGGGAGACCCCGGGGAGCTGTTTTTT. It translates to CASSRRLAGDPGELFF.

The rearrangement uses TRBV19 and TRBJ2-7; 7 bases are shared with TRBD2. The ends lost 4 bases at V and 2 bases at J; junction bases unmatched: 5. The CDR3 has 14 amino acids. Germline CDR1 and CDR2: LNHDA and SQIVND (reference sequence). The CDR3: CASSRVAGAYEQYF. CDR3 nucleotides: TGTGCCAGTAGTAGGGTGGCGGGGGCCTACGAGCAGTACTTC.

This sequence joins TRBV11-2 and TRBJ2-7; 9 bases match TRBD1. Germline assignment: CDR1 SGHAT and CDR2 FQNNGV. The CDR3 extends over 15 amino acids. V lost 5 bases and J lost 3; bases outside the gene matches: 8. CDR3 region: CASSADGTGSYEQYF. The CDR3 DNA sequence: TGTGCCAGCAGCGCTGACGGGACAGGGAGCTACGAGCAGTACTTC. Supplemented by reference TRBV11-2 and TRBJ2-7, the full variable domain reads EAGVAQSPRYKIIEKRQSVAFWCNPISGHATLYWYQQILGQGPKLLIQFQNNGVVDDSQLPKDRFSAERLKGVDSTLKIQPAKLEDSAVYLCASSADGTGSYEQYFGPGTRLTVT.

As DNA, the CDR3 is TGTGCCAGCAGCTGGATGGACAGTTCCGCAGATACGCAGTATTTT. Translation gives CASSWMDSSADTQYF. V usage is TRBV7-9 and J usage is TRBJ2-3, with D perhaps TRBD1 (6 bases). V was pared by 4 bases and J by 4 bases, with 15 bases between. The CDR3 is made up of 15 amino acids. The germline V gene has CDR1 SEHNR and CDR2 FQNEAQ (reference sequence).

V is TRBV28 and J is TRBJ2-5; D is unresolved. Trimming left V 3 bases short and J 0 bases short, with 11 bases between. CDR1 is MDHEN and CDR2 is SYDVKM in the germline V gene. The CDR3 totals 15 residues. Written as DNA, the CDR3 is TGTGCCAGCAGTTTGCCACGATCCCACCAAGAGACCCAGTACTTC. It translates to CASSLPRSHQETQYF.

The V gene is TRBV5-4, the J gene TRBJ2-2; no clear D. V was clipped by 4 bases and J by 1 base, with 8 bases between them. Germline V gives CDR1 SGHNT, CDR2 YYREEE (reference sequence). The CDR3 runs to 14 residues. The CDR3 region is CASSQQQNTGELFF. DNA for the CDR3: TGTGCCAGCAGCCAACAGCAGAACACCGGGGAGCTGTTTTTT.

J is TRBJ1-1 and V is TRBV6-6; the D is unclear. The CDR3 has 15 amino acids. V was trimmed by 0 bases and J by 4 bases, leaving 12 bases between them. Germline assignment: CDR1 MNHNY and CDR2 SVGAGI (reference sequence). The CDR3 reads CASSYSLDLATEAFF. The CDR3 DNA sequence: TGTGCCAGCAGTTACTCGCTCGATTTGGCCACTGAAGCTTTCTTT.

The chain uses TRBV21-1 and TRBJ1-3. TRBV21-1 is a documented pseudogene. The length of the CDR3 is 16 residues. The CDR3 here is CASRKPGARTGNTIYF. The CDR3, as DNA: TGTGCCAGCCGAAAGCCCGGGGCTAGGACTGGAAACACCATATATTTT.